This section outlines one TCR beta chain sequence together with its context. The antigen remains unidentified. Germline V gene data show CDR1 as MDHEN and CDR2 as SYDVKM. The J segment lost 7 bases and the V segment lost 3 bases, leaving 9 bases of the junction unmatched. The CDR3 covers 14 residues. A second PCR, run for roughly 7 to 11 cycles, used a sample-barcoded 5' primer plus a J-beta primer mix. A single record per CDR3 protein comes from TCRdb applying MiXCR to the 5' RACE reads. The table shows some 900,000 distinct CDR3 sequences, with 40% to 60% occurring only once. The source of the sample is a study of blood T cells in healthy people across ages. Study details: There was about one barcoded beta molecule captured by template switching per two T cells. Findings and limits, study-wide: The recorded TCR beta diversity per million T cells decreased in a roughly linear manner with age. PBMCs went unsorted, and a conclusive naive versus antigen-experienced comparison was therefore prevented.

Per sample, a minimum of 6 million PBMCs were isolated. The sequence derives from a man aged 25-40 years in good health. The rearrangement links TRBV28 to TRBJ2-7; TRBD1 agrees at 7 bases. Sequencing was performed on blood. CDR3 loop: CASSFYDRAIEQYF. CDR3 bases: TGTGCCAGCAGTTTTTATGACAGGGCTATAGAGCAGTACTTC. The full variable domain, rest sourced from reference TRBV28 and TRBJ2-7, is DVKVTQSSRYLVKRTGEKVFLECVQDMDHENMFWYRQDPGLGLRLIYFSYDVKMKEKGDIPEGYSVSREKKERFSLILESASTNQTSMYLCASSFYDRAIEQYFGPGTRLTVT.